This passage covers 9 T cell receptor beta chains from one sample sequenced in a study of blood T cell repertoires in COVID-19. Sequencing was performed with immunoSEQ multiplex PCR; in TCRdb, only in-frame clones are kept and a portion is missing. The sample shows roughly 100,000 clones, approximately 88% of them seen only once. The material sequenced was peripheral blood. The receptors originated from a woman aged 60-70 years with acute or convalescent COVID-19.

DNA of the CDR3: TGTGCCAGCAGTTTTCCCGGTATGAACACTGAAGCTTTCTTT. It is translated as CASSFPGMNTEAFF. The V and J genes are TRBV28 and TRBJ1-1; no reliable D call. The CDR3 has 14 amino acids. The ends were cut back, 3 bases at V and 0 bases at J, with 8 bases in the middle. Germline loops: CDR1 MDHEN, CDR2 SYDVKM.

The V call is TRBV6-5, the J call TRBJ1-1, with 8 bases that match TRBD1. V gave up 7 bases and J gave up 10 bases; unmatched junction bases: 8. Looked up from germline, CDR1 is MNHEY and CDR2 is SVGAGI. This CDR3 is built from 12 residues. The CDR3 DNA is TGTGCCAGCACCACAGGGGGAGGGGTAGCTTTCTTT. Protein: CASTTGGGVAFF.

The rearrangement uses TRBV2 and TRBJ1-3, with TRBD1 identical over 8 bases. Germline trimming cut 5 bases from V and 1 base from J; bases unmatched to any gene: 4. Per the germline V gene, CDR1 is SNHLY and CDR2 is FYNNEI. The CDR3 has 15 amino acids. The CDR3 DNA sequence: TGTGCCAGCAGTCCCACAGGGGGATCTGGAAACACCATATATTTT. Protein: CASSPTGGSGNTIYF. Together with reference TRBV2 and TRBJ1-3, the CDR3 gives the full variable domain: EPEVTQTPSHQVTQMGQEVILRCVPISNHLYFYWYRQILGQKVEFLVSFYNNEISEKSEIFDDQFSVERPDGSNFTLKIRSTKLEDSAMYFCASSPTGGSGNTIYFGEGSWLTVV.

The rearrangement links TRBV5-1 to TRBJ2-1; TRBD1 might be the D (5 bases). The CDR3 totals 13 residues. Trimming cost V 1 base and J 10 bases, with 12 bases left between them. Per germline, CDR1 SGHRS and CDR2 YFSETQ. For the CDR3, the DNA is TGCGCCAGCAGCTTGCAGGGAATTGGGGAGCAGTTCTTC. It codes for CASSLQGIGEQFF. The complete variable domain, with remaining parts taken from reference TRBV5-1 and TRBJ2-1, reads KAGVTQTPRYLIKTRGQQVTLSCSPISGHRSVSWYQQTPGQGLQFLFEYFSETQRNKGNFPGRFSGRQFSNSRSEMNVSTLELGDSALYLCASSLQGIGEQFFGPGTRLTVL.

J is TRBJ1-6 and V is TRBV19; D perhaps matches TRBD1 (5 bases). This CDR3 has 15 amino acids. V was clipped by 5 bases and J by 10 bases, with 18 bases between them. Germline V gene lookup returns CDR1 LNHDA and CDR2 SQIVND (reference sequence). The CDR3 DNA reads TGTGCCAGTAGTCCTCCCCACGGGGGTCGATCACCCCTCCACTTT. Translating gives CASSPPHGGRSPLHF.

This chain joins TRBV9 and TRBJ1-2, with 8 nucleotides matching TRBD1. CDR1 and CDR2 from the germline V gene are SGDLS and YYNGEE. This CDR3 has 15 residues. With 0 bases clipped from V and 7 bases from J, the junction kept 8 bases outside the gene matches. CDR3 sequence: CASSVGPPGQGGYTF. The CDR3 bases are TGTGCCAGCAGCGTAGGCCCTCCTGGACAGGGTGGCTACACCTTC.

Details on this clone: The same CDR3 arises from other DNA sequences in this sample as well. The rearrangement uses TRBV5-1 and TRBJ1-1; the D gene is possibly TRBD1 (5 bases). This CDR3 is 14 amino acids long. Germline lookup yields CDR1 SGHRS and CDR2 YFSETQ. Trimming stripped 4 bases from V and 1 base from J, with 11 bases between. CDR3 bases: TGCGCCAGCAGCCCCGGACACCCGAACACTGAAGCTTTCTTT. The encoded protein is CASSPGHPNTEAFF.

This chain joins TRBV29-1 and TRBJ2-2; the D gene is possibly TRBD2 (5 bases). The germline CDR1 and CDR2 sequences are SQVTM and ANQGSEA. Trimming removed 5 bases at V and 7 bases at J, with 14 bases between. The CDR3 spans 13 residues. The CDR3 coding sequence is TGCAGCGTTTCCGGGGATCCATTCGGGGAGCTGTTTTTT. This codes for CSVSGDPFGELFF.

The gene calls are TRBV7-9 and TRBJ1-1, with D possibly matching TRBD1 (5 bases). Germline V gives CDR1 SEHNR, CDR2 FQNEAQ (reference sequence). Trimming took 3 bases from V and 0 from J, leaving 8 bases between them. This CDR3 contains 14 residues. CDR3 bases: TGTGCCAGCAGCTTCTGGACACTGAACACTGAAGCTTTCTTT. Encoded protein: CASSFWTLNTEAFF.